The clone carrying this T cell receptor (beta chain) was observed a few times. Its matching antigen is unknown. The record originates from a study of early T cells in non-severe SARS-CoV-2 infection. The wider study: Sequencing of bulk RNA from unsorted whole blood was done, without chain pairing. General study findings and limits: Anti-spike CD8 responses were favored by VDJdb matching, which missed private and CD4 specificities.

The protocol attached unique molecular identifiers to individual cDNA molecules. TCRdb redid the calling of the 5' RACE reads with MiXCR, one entry per CDR3 protein. The sample yields around 67,000 distinct CDR3 sequences, around 10% seen once. Germline V gives CDR1 SGHTA, CDR2 FQGNSA. V shed 5 bases and J shed 6 bases, with 11 bases lying between them. The CDR3 extends over 12 amino acids. Source: whole blood, taken at baseline. The source of this sequence is an adult who was a healthcare worker with PCR-confirmed SARS-CoV-2 infection or an uninfected control (not recorded which). V is TRBV7-2 and J is TRBJ2-7, with D possibly matching TRBD1 (6 bases). CDR3 amino acids: CASSRDTGEQYF. The CDR3 DNA sequence: TGTGCCAGCAGCCGGGACACGGGCGAGCAGTACTTC. The variable domain in full, with the rest retrieved from reference TRBV7-2 and TRBJ2-7, is GAGVSQSPSNKVTEKGKDVELRCDPISGHTALYWYRQSLGQGLEFLIYFQGNSAPDKSGLPSDRFSAERTGGSVSTLTIQRTQQEDSAVYLCASSRDTGEQYFGPGTRLTVT.